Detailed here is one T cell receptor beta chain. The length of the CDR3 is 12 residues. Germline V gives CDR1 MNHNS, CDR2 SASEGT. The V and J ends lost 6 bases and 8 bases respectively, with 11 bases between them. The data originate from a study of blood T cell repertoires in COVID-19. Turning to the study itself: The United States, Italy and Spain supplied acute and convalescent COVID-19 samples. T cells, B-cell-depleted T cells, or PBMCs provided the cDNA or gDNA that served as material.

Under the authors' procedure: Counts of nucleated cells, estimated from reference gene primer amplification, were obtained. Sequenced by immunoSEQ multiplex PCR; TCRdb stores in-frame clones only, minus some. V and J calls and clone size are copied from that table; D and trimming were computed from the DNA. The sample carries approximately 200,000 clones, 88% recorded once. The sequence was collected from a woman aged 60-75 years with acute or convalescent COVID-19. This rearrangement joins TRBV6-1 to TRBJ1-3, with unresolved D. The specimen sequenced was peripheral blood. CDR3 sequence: CASRSAGDTIYF. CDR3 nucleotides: TGTGCCAGCAGGAGCGCCGGAGACACCATATATTTT.